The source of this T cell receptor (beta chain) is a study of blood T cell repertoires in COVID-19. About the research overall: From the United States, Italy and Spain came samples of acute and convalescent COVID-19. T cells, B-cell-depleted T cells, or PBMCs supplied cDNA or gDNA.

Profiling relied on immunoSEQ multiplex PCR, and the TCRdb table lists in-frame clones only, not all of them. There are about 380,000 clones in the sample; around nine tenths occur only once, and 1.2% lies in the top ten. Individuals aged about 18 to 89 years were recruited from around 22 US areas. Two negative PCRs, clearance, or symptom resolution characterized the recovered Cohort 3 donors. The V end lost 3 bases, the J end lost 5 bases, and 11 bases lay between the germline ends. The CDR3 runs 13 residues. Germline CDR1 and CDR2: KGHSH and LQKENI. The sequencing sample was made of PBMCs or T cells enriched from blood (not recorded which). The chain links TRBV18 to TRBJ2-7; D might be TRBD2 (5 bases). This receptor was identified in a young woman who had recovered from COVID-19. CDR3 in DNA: TGTGCCAGCTCACCCTCTAGCCCGGACGAGCAGTACTTC. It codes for CASSPSSPDEQYF.